These 30 T cell receptor beta chains came from one sample sequenced in a study of CD8+CD57+ T cells in acquired aplastic anemia. TCR beta VDJ and CDR3 profiles were obtained from a genomic DNA template. Via MiXCR, TCRdb re-called the reads, giving one row per CDR3 protein. This repertoire shows about 220,000 distinct CDR3 sequences, about 37% found once; its top ten account for 1.1%. Sequenced material: sorted CD4+, CD8+, or CD8+CD57+ T cells (not recorded which) from PBMCs. The receptors stem from a human donor in good health, serving as a control.

This clonotype was observed once. The CDR3 DNA reads as TGCAGTGTCTGGGGACTAGACGAGACCCAGTACTTC. Translation: CSVWGLDETQYF. This chain uses TRBV20-1 with TRBJ2-5, with TRBD2 matching over 8 bases. The CDR3 is made up of 12 amino acids. Germline CDR1 is DFQATT and CDR2 is SNEGSKA (reference sequence). V shed 7 bases, J shed 5 bases, and the junction held 6 bases outside the gene matches.

This clonotype was picked up many times. The chain carries TRBV29-1 and TRBJ1-1; D is unclear. Deletions cut 3 bases from V and 7 bases from J, with 21 bases between. The CDR3 consists of 15 residues. The germline V gene has CDR1 SQVTM and CDR2 ANQGSEA. The CDR3 region has the DNA TGCAGCGTTGAGCTTGGTCGGGGTTGGTGGATTGAAGCTTTCTTT. Its translation is CSVELGRGWWIEAFF.

This clonotype came up many times. The chain combines TRBV19 with TRBJ1-2; tentatively, D is TRBD1 (5 bases). CDR1 is LNHDA and CDR2 is SQIVND in the germline V gene (reference sequence). Deletions cut 10 bases from V and 3 bases from J, with 18 bases between. This CDR3 contains 14 residues. The CDR3 DNA reads TGTGCCACCCACCCGTCCCAGGGCCACTATGGCTACACCTTC. This encodes CATHPSQGHYGYTF.

In this sample, this clonotype turned up many times. V usage is TRBV20-1 and J usage is TRBJ1-1; D not resolved. Germline-derived CDR1 and CDR2 are DFQATT and SNEGSKA (reference sequence). V lost 6 bases to trimming and J lost 1 base, with 9 bases between them. This CDR3 is 12 amino acids long. This CDR3 reads CSAVSRNTEAFF. In DNA, the CDR3 is TGCAGTGCGGTCAGTAGGAACACTGAAGCTTTCTTT.

With respect to this clonotype: The junction differs from germline at one of its ends, possibly a read error. As DNA, the CDR3 is TGTGCCAGCAGCTCAGCAGGACAGGGGGCGGCCAAAAACATTCGGTACTTC. This codes for CASSSAGQGAAKNIRYF. This chain links TRBV5-4 with TRBJ2-4; 11 bases line up with TRBD1. Per germline, CDR1 SGHNT and CDR2 YYREEE (reference sequence). This CDR3 region has 17 residues.

This clonotype was seen a few times. The V call is TRBV4-2, the J call TRBJ2-1; TRBD2 matches at 11 bases. This CDR3 has 16 amino acids. CDR1 is LGHNA and CDR2 is YNFKEQ in the germline V gene. V trimming: 4 bases; J trimming: 6 bases; junction bases outside the gene matches: 8. The CDR3 loop is CASSPTLAGGRNEQFF. The CDR3 coding sequence is TGTGCCAGCAGCCCAACTCTAGCGGGGGGACGCAATGAGCAGTTCTTC.

This clonotype has a count of ten or more. The chain recombines TRBV10-3 with TRBJ1-2, with 7 bases that match TRBD1. The CDR3 sequence is 12 residues long. V shed 10 bases and J 2 bases; nucleotides not matched to a gene: 4. In germline, CDR1 is ENHRY, CDR2 SYGVKD. The CDR3 sequence is CASRDSNYGYTF. In DNA, the CDR3 is TGTGCCAGCCGGGACAGCAACTATGGCTACACCTTC.

This clonotype has ten or more counts. The V call is TRBV7-6, the J call TRBJ2-3, with 12 positions matching TRBD2. There are 16 residues in the CDR3. Germline trimming cut 5 bases from V and 0 bases from J; bases unmatched to any gene: 3. From germline, CDR1 is SGHVS and CDR2 FNYEAQ. The CDR3: CASSLGTSGSTDTQYF. In DNA, the CDR3 is TGTGCCAGCAGCCTCGGGACTAGCGGGAGCACAGATACGCAGTATTTT.

To note about this clonotype: A much larger clone is a single base away; this may be a read error. The rearrangement joins TRBV2 to TRBJ1-2, with D possibly TRBD1 on 6 matching bases. V lost 5 bases and J 3 bases, leaving 13 bases between the germline ends. Germline V gene lookup returns CDR1 SNHLY and CDR2 FYNNEI. The CDR3 has 14 amino acids. In DNA form, the CDR3 reads TGTGCCAGCAGTAGGGGGGAAGCTGACTATGGCTACACCTTC. Translated, it gives CASSRGEADYGYTF. The variable domain in full, completed from reference TRBV2 and TRBJ1-2, reads EPEVTQTPSHQVTQMGQEVILRCVPISNHLYFYWYRQILGQKVEFLVSFYNNEISEKSEIFDDQFSVERPDGSNFTLKIRSTKLEDSAMYFCASSRGEADYGYTFGSGTRLTVV.

This clonotype was picked up many times. The chain combines TRBV20-1 with TRBJ2-1; 7 positions agree with TRBD1. The CDR3 length is 13 residues. Germline V gene lookup returns CDR1 DFQATT and CDR2 SNEGSKA (reference sequence). The CDR3, as DNA: TGCTCTCTGACAGGGACGAAATACAATGAGCAGTTCTTC. This gives the protein CSLTGTKYNEQFF.

This clonotype was recorded at least ten times. The chain carries TRBV11-2 and TRBJ1-5; D unclear. The CDR3 runs 15 residues. Germline CDR1 SGHAT, CDR2 FQNNGV. Trimming pared 4 bases from V and 2 bases from J, leaving 12 bases between. The CDR3 loop is CASSSSPMGNQPQHF. In DNA, the CDR3 is TGTGCCAGCAGCTCATCCCCGATGGGCAATCAGCCCCAGCATTTT.

This clonotype has only a few counts. V gene TRBV7-4 combines with J gene TRBJ2-7; tentative D call: TRBD1 (5 bases). V was clipped by 11 bases and J by 7 bases, with 15 bases between them. Germline CDR1 reads SGHVT; CDR2 reads SQSDAQ. The CDR3 runs 11 residues. The CDR3 is CAGAVAQEQYF. The CDR3 DNA is TGTGCCGGGGCTGTGGCGCAGGAGCAGTACTTC.

A few counts support this clonotype. V usage is TRBV25-1 and J usage is TRBJ2-1, with 8 bases fitting TRBD1. Germline trimming cut 5 bases from V and 0 bases from J; bases unmatched to any gene: 6. CDR1 and CDR2 (germline): MGHDK, SYGVNS. The CDR3 runs 16 residues. The CDR3 region is CASSSVTGGSYNEQFF. As DNA, the CDR3 is TGTGCCAGCAGTTCGGTTACAGGGGGCTCCTACAATGAGCAGTTCTTC.

This clonotype was observed at least ten times. This chain connects TRBV2 to TRBJ1-1, with D unresolved. The CDR3 contains 14 residues. Germline loops: CDR1 SNHLY, CDR2 FYNNEI. V was shortened by 4 bases and J by 3 bases, with 12 bases between the two germline ends. The CDR3 here is CASSVQRADTEAFF. The CDR3 nucleotides read TGTGCCAGCAGTGTTCAAAGGGCGGACACTGAAGCTTTCTTT.

The chain has TRBV29-1 and TRBJ2-7; no reliable D call. The germline V gene encodes CDR1 SQVTM and CDR2 ANQGSEA. This CDR3 is 12 amino acids long. V was clipped by 6 bases and J by 0 bases, with 9 bases between them. The CDR3: CSVRTDSYEQYF. The DNA of the CDR3 is TGCAGCGTCCGGACGGACTCCTACGAGCAGTACTTC.

This clonotype was counted at least ten times. The chain employs TRBV7-7 and TRBJ2-5; 10 bases map to TRBD2. Germline CDR1 SSHAT, CDR2 FNYEAQ (reference sequence). The V gene end was trimmed by 5 bases and the J gene end by 3 bases; junction bases not matched to a gene: 3. This CDR3 spans 14 amino acids. The CDR3 reads CASSAGTSEETQYF. The CDR3 coding sequence is TGTGCCAGCAGCGCAGGGACTAGCGAAGAGACCCAGTACTTC.

This clonotype was seen a single time. One base away lies a much larger clone, so this may be a sequencing read error. The chain is built from TRBV5-1 and TRBJ2-7; possible D gene TRBD2, 5 bases. CDR3 length equals 15 residues. Per the germline V gene, CDR1 is SGHRS and CDR2 is YFSETQ. V was cut by 4 bases and J by 5 bases, with 19 bases left in between. The CDR3 coding sequence is TGCGCCAGCAGCCCCGGACTGGCGTCCCCCCACGAGCAGTACTTC. As protein: CASSPGLASPHEQYF. The variable domain in full, with the rest retrieved from reference TRBV5-1 and TRBJ2-7, is KAGVTQTPRYLIKTRGQQVTLSCSPISGHRSVSWYQQTPGQGLQFLFEYFSETQRNKGNFPGRFSGRQFSNSRSEMNVSTLELGDSALYLCASSPGLASPHEQYFGPGTRLTVT.

As for this clonotype: The CDR3 does not end in the conserved phenylalanine or tryptophan, so this is likely a read error. V is TRBV2 and J is TRBJ2-7; perhaps TRBD1 as D (5 bases). V was pared by 10 bases and J by 2 bases, with 15 bases between. The CDR3 extends over 13 amino acids. Germline V gene data show CDR1 as SNHLY and CDR2 as FYNNEI. CDR3 sequence: CATSDDSTYEQYL. DNA of the CDR3: TGTGCCACCAGCGACGACAGCACCTACGAGCAGTACCTC.

This clonotype occurred a few times. This chain links TRBV7-2 with TRBJ1-5, with TRBD1 identical over 10 bases. The CDR3 loop spans 15 amino acids. V shed 1 base, J shed 11 bases, and the junction held 8 bases outside the gene matches. Germline V lookup: CDR1 SGHTA, CDR2 FQGNSA. The CDR3 coding sequence is TGTGCCAGCAGCTTAGTCGGGACAGGGGAACAGTCCCAGCATTTT. This translates into CASSLVGTGEQSQHF.

This clonotype was detected ten times or more. J is TRBJ1-2 and V is TRBV9, with no clear D. Germline CDR1 reads SGDLS; CDR2 reads YYNGEE. V was pared by 3 bases and J by 1 base, with 10 bases between. The CDR3 loop spans 14 amino acids. The CDR3 DNA reads TGTGCCAGCAGCGCGACACCCCTTAACTATGGCTACACCTTC. Its translation is CASSATPLNYGYTF.

This clonotype was observed at least ten times. CDR3 bases: TGTGCCACGAGCTCTACCGAGCCGCTATTCCGGAGCCCATACTACGAGCAGTACTTC. Translated: CATSSTEPLFRSPYYEQYF. V gene TRBV10-3 combines with J gene TRBJ2-7; D uncertain. Per the germline V gene, CDR1 is ENHRY and CDR2 is SYGVKD. Trimming stripped 10 bases from V and 3 bases from J, with 34 bases between. CDR3 length equals 19 residues.

This clonotype has only a few counts. The J gene is TRBJ2-4, the V gene TRBV6-1, with a possible D match to TRBD1 (6 bases). The CDR3 covers 14 residues. V was clipped by 1 base and J by 4 bases, with 8 bases between them. Germline lookup yields CDR1 MNHNS and CDR2 SASEGT. CDR3 protein: CASSEVRGKNIQYF. The CDR3 coding sequence is TGTGCCAGCAGTGAAGTTAGGGGGAAAAACATTCAGTACTTC.

J is TRBJ2-1 and V is TRBV14, with 8 bases aligning to TRBD2. V lost 1 base to trimming and J lost 0 bases; unmatched junction nucleotides: 8. The CDR3 runs 18 residues. The germline gives CDR1 SGHDN, CDR2 FVKESK. The CDR3 spells CASSQGSRTSTSYNEQFF. The DNA for the CDR3 is TGTGCCAGCAGCCAAGGGTCTAGGACTAGCACCTCCTACAATGAGCAGTTCTTC.

This clonotype has ten or more counts. The genes are TRBV20-1 and TRBJ1-4, with D uncertain. CDR1 DFQATT and CDR2 SNEGSKA come from the germline V gene (reference sequence). CDR3 length: 13 residues. V was trimmed by 3 bases and J by 4 bases, leaving 9 bases between them. The CDR3 bases are TGCAGTGCTAGCTCGCAGGTTAATGAAAAACTGTTTTTT. It encodes CSASSQVNEKLFF.

Concerning this clonotype itself: A read error is possible here, since a much larger clone lies one base away. The rearrangement uses TRBV2 and TRBJ2-1; 9 bases agree with TRBD2. The CDR3 has 15 residues. Trimming cost V 5 bases and J 7 bases; bases outside gene matches: 9. CDR1 SNHLY and CDR2 FYNNEI come from the germline V gene. CDR3 loop: CASSRRRGGLNEQFF. The CDR3 DNA follows: TGTGCCAGCAGTCGGCGGCGGGGGGGCTTAAATGAGCAGTTCTTC.

The chain recombines TRBV13 with TRBJ1-2, with D hard to call. Germline CDR1 and CDR2: PRHDT and FYEKMQ (reference sequence). The CDR3 length is 15 residues. Deletions cut 6 bases from V and 7 bases from J, with 21 bases between. The CDR3 spells CASSPLGSGSRGYTF. DNA of the CDR3: TGTGCCAGCAGTCCATTGGGGAGCGGATCTCGTGGCTACACCTTC.

The chain joins TRBV5-1 to TRBJ1-2, with D possibly matching TRBD1 (6 bases). The V gene lost 4 bases and the J gene lost 8 bases, with 15 bases spanning the gap. The CDR3 is 13 residues long. Germline V gives CDR1 SGHRS, CDR2 YFSETQ. This CDR3 is CASSGGTGSGYTF. CDR3 coding DNA: TGCGCCAGCAGCGGTGGCACAGGGAGCGGCTACACCTTC. Drawing the rest from reference TRBV5-1 and TRBJ1-2, the complete variable domain is KAGVTQTPRYLIKTRGQQVTLSCSPISGHRSVSWYQQTPGQGLQFLFEYFSETQRNKGNFPGRFSGRQFSNSRSEMNVSTLELGDSALYLCASSGGTGSGYTFGSGTRLTVV.

Concerning this clonotype: With a much larger clone just one base away, this may be a read error. The rearrangement uses TRBV6-1 and TRBJ1-2; 7 positions match TRBD1. From germline, CDR1 is MNHNS and CDR2 SASEGT. This CDR3 spans 12 amino acids. The CDR3 region is CTSSDRESGYTF. CDR3 DNA: TGTACCAGCAGTGACAGGGAATCTGGCTACACCTTC.

In its sample, this clonotype was seen many times. The V and J genes are TRBV11-2 and TRBJ2-7; D may be TRBD2 (6 bases). This CDR3 spans 15 amino acids. Germline V gene data show CDR1 as SGHAT and CDR2 as FQNNGV. The V end lost 5 bases, the J end lost 1 base, and 15 bases lay between the germline ends. CDR3 region: CASSQPGLNSYEQYF. DNA of the CDR3: TGTGCCAGCAGCCAACCGGGACTGAATTCCTACGAGCAGTACTTC.

The chain uses TRBV10-3 and TRBJ1-1; D remains ambiguous. Germline loops: CDR1 ENHRY, CDR2 SYGVKD. The CDR3 has 16 amino acids. V lost 10 bases, J lost 5 bases, and 26 bases lay in between. CDR3 DNA sequence: TGTGCCACCGTTCCCTCCGGGGAGGGAGTAAGGACTGAAGCTTTCTTT. Protein sequence: CATVPSGEGVRTEAFF.